This is a list of T cell receptor beta chains from one sample in a study of early T cells in non-severe SARS-CoV-2 infection. From the 5' RACE reads, TCRdb called clonotypes with MiXCR, one entry per CDR3 protein. The sample consists of roughly 30,000 distinct CDR3 sequences, 6% to 7% of them appearing once. The sample taken for sequencing was whole blood. The receptors were sampled from an adult who was a healthcare worker with PCR-confirmed SARS-CoV-2 infection or an uninfected control (not recorded which). Both conserved end residues are part of each CDR3. Fields, in order: D gene, V gene, J gene, clone size, CDR3 protein, CDR3 DNA. A D gene is named only where the DNA matches it firmly. Rows may omit the clone size; those that give it use once, few, many or a size class.

-,TRBV4-1,TRBJ1-6,-,CASSHPSRGRSPLHF,TGCGCCAGCAGCCATCCGAGTAGGGGCAGGTCACCCCTCCACTTT
-,TRBV20-1,TRBJ2-3,-,CSAGTGFADTQYF,TGCAGTGCTGGAACAGGGTTTGCAGATACGCAGTATTTT
-,TRBV7-8,TRBJ2-7,many,CASSMRLGGSEEQYF,TGTGCCAGCAGCATGAGACTAGGAGGGAGCGAAGAGCAGTACTTC
-,TRBV6-5,TRBJ2-3,many,CASSSGGASTDTQYF,TGTGCCAGCAGCTCAGGCGGGGCTAGCACAGATACGCAGTATTTT
-,TRBV20-1,TRBJ2-4,few,CSARDGIYDIQYF,TGCAGTGCTAGGGACGGGATCTATGACATTCAGTACTTC
-,TRBV11-1,TRBJ2-6,-,CASSSDSSGANVLTF,TGTGCCAGCAGCTCGGACAGCTCTGGGGCCAACGTCCTGACTTTC
-,TRBV19,TRBJ2-7,few,CASSSKKDVVYEQYF,TGTGCCAGTAGTTCCAAGAAGGATGTGGTCTACGAGCAGTACTTC
-,TRBV18,TRBJ2-1,many,CASSPPVAYNEQFF,TGTGCCAGCTCACCACCGGTAGCTTACAATGAGCAGTTCTTC
-,TRBV20-1,TRBJ2-1,medium-sized,CSARDGRIEQFF,TGCAGTGCTAGAGATGGGAGGATTGAGCAGTTCTTC
-,TRBV14,TRBJ1-4,-,CASSQGSYTEKLFF,TGTGCCAGCAGCCAAGGTTCATATACTGAAAAACTGTTTTTT
TRBD1,TRBV11-1,TRBJ2-7,many,CASSHGTGAYEQYF,TGTGCCAGCAGCCACGGGACAGGGGCCTACGAGCAGTACTTC
TRBD1,TRBV19,TRBJ2-1,many,CASSGVDRGDNEQFF,TGTGCCAGTAGCGGTGTGGACAGGGGGGACAATGAGCAGTTCTTC
-,TRBV20-1,TRBJ2-6,many,CSASGGSGANVLTF,TGCAGTGCTAGTGGGGGCTCTGGGGCCAACGTCCTGACTTTC
-,TRBV11-3,TRBJ2-2,few,CASSLRVPGELFF,TGTGCCAGCAGCTTAAGAGTGCCCGGGGAGCTGTTTTTT
-,TRBV4-2,TRBJ2-2,many,CASSQARSGELFF,TGTGCCAGCAGCCAAGCCCGTTCGGGGGAGCTGTTTTTT
TRBD2,TRBV6-6,TRBJ2-7,many,CASSLAGGDYEQYF,TGTGCCAGCAGTCTAGCGGGAGGGGACTACGAGCAGTACTTC
-,TRBV12-3/TRBV12-4,TRBJ1-5,many,CASRGIVSNQPQHF,TGTGCCAGCAGAGGAATCGTCAGCAATCAGCCCCAGCATTTT
TRBD2,TRBV10-2,TRBJ2-5,few,CASRDLADQETQYF,TGCGCCAGCAGGGATCTAGCGGACCAAGAGACCCAGTACTTC
TRBD2,TRBV18,TRBJ2-1,-,CASSPPLAGGSSYNEQFF,TGTGCCAGCTCACCACCTCTAGCGGGAGGGAGCTCCTACAATGAGCAGTTCTTC
-,TRBV5-1,TRBJ1-2,-,CASSFATGRGNYGYTF,TGCGCCAGCAGCTTTGCCACAGGGCGGGGAAACTATGGCTACACCTTC
TRBD1,TRBV6-6,TRBJ1-5,-,CASGPGTDPFRDLPQHF,TGTGCCAGCGGACCCGGGACAGACCCCTTCAGAGATCTGCCCCAGCATTTT
-,TRBV28,TRBJ2-7,many,CASNSGTQGYEQYF,TGTGCCAGCAACTCCGGGACGCAGGGCTACGAGCAGTACTTC
TRBD2,TRBV28,TRBJ2-2,many,CASTPLAGRTPNTGELFF,TGTGCCAGCACCCCCCTAGCGGGTCGCACTCCAAACACCGGGGAGCTGTTTTTT